This note documents a single T cell receptor (beta chain) sequence. No antigen is known for it. Vbeta (60) and Jbeta (13) primers were used in the PCR. As handled by the study authors: Counted up in a later analysis, unique TCR beta chains came to approximately 83 million, with about 9.9 million shared. Profiling relied on immunoSEQ multiplex PCR, and the TCRdb table lists in-frame clones only, not all of them. For V, J and clone size, that table is used; D and trimming come from the DNA. This sample has some 190,000 clones; approximately 86% occur once, and the top ten carry less than 0.4%. This specimen belongs to a study of cytomegalovirus exposure and HLA in healthy donors. Study-wide points: Highest at DRB1 and lowest at HLA-C, TCR association rates differed among HLA loci in a later analysis. There were several of the most significant clusters that appeared linked to common viral pathogens in a later analysis. Under in vitro conditions, a few CMV-associated chains were confirmed as specific for CMV antigens.

Germline assignment: CDR1 SGHVS and CDR2 FQNEAQ. CDR3 length: 17 amino acids. V shed 1 base and J 0 bases; nucleotides not matched to a gene: 6. The chain is built from TRBV7-8 and TRBJ1-5; 7 nucleotides line up with TRBD1. The TCR was taken from a woman aged 25 to 39 in good health and CMV-seronegative. The material sequenced was PBMCs. The CDR3, as DNA: TGTGCCAGCAGCTTAGAAGGGACAGCTTATAGCAATCAGCCCCAGCATTTT. This gives the protein CASSLEGTAYSNQPQHF.